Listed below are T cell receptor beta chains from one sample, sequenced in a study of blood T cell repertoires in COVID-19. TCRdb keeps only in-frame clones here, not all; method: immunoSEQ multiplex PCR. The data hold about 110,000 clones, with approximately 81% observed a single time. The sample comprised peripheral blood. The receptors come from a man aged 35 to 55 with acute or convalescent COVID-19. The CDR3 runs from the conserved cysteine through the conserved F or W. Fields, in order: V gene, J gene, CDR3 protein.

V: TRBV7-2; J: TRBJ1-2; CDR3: CASSLTGVVYTF
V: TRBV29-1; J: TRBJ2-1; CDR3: CSAADRGGHNEQFF
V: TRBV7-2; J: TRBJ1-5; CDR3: CASRPHIDQPQHF
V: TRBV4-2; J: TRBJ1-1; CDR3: CASSRTPGTFSTEAFF
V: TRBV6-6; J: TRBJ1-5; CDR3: CASSGTGGNQPQHF
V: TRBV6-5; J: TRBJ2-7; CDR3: CASSYMAEQYF
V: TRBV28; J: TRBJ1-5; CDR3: CASRHSNQPQHF
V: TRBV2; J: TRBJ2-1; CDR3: CASSKGREGLDEQFF
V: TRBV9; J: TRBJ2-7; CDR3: CASSVGLFSYEQYF
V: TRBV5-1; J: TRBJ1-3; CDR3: CASSLGGSPGNTIYF